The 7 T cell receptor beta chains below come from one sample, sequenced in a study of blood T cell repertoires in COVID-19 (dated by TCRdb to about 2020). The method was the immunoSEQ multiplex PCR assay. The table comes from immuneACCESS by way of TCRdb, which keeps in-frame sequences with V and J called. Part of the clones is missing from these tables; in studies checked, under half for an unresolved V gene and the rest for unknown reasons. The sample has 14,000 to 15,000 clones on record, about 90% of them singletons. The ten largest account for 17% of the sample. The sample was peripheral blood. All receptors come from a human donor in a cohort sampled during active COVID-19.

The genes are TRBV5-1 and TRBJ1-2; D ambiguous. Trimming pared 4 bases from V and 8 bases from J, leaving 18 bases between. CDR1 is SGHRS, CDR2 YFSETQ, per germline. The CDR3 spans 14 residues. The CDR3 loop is CASSDPGLRGGYTF. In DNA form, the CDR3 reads TGCGCCAGCAGCGACCCCGGACTGCGGGGAGGCTACACCTTC.

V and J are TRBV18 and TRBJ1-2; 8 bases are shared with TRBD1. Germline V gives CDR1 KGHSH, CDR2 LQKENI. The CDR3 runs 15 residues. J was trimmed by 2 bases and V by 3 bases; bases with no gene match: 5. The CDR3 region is CASSPPGQENYGYTF. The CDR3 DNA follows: TGTGCCAGCTCACCCCCGGGACAGGAAAACTATGGCTACACCTTC. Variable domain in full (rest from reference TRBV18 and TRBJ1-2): NAGVMQNPRHLVRRRGQEARLRCSPMKGHSHVYWYRQLPEEGLKFMVYLQKENIIDESGMPKERFSAEFPKEGPSILRIQQVVRGDSAAYFCASSPPGQENYGYTFGSGTRLTVV.

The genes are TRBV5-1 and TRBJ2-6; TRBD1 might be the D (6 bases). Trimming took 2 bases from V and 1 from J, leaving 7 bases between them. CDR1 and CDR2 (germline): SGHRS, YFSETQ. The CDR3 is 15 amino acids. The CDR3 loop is CASSFTGSGANVLTF. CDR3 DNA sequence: TGCGCCAGCAGCTTCACAGGGTCTGGGGCCAACGTCCTGACTTTC.

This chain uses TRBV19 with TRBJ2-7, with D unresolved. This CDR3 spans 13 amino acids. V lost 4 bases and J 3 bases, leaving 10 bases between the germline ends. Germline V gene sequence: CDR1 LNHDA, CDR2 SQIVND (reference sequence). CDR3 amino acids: CASSSFSGYEQYF. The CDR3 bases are TGTGCCAGTAGTAGTTTCTCCGGCTACGAGCAGTACTTC.

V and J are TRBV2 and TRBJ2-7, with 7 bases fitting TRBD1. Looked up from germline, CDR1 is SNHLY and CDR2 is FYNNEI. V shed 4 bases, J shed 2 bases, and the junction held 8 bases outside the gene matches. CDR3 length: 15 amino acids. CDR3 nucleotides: TGTGCCAGCAGTGGGGTCCGGCAGGGGGCCTACGAGCAGTACTTC. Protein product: CASSGVRQGAYEQYF.

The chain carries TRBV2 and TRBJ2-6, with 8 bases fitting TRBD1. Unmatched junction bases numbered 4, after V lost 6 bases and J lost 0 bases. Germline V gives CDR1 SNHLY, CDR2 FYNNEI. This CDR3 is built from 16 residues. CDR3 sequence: CASRGGQVSGANVLTF. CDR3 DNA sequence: TGTGCCAGCAGGGGGGGACAGGTCTCTGGGGCCAACGTCCTGACTTTC.

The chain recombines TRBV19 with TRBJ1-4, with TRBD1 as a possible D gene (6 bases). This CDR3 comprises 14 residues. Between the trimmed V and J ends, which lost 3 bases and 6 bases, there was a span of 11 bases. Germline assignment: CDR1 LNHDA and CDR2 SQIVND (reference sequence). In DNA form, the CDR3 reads TGTGCCAGTAGTATGGTCAGGGGAGATGAAAAACTGTTTTTT. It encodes CASSMVRGDEKLFF.